These 13 T cell receptor beta chains originate from one sample sequenced in a study of T cell repertoires and HLA-DP antigens. These TCRs are of unknown antigen specificity. Sequencing was performed with immunoSEQ multiplex PCR; in TCRdb, only in-frame clones are kept and a portion is missing. Among 85,000 to 90,000 clones listed, 86% were seen once. The sequenced material came from CD4+ T cells from PBMCs. The receptor set was obtained from a man aged 50 to 59 in good health and CMV-seronegative.

The chain couples TRBV30 to TRBJ1-5, with D perhaps TRBD1 (6 bases). Germline lookup yields CDR1 GTSNPN and CDR2 SVGIG (reference sequence). Between the trimmed V and J ends, which lost 7 bases and 4 bases, there was a span of 17 bases. This CDR3 is built from 14 residues. CDR3: CASSSGTLNQPQHF. The CDR3 nucleotides are TGTGCCTCCTCCTCCGGGACATTGAATCAGCCCCAGCATTTT.

The chain combines TRBV28 with TRBJ2-5; weak D call: TRBD2 (5 bases). The CDR3 extends over 13 amino acids. CDR1 and CDR2 (germline): MDHEN, SYDVKM. V was shortened by 10 bases and J by 4 bases, with 16 bases between the two germline ends. CDR3 coding DNA: TGTGCCACTGGGGTCGGACTTTTAGAGACCCAGTACTTC. Encoded protein: CATGVGLLETQYF.

The CDR3 DNA is TGTGCCAGCAGCTTTCATGGACAGGGGCGGACAGATACGCAGTATTTT. Amino acids: CASSFHGQGRTDTQYF. The chain recombines TRBV5-8 with TRBJ2-3; 9 bases line up with TRBD1. V lost 2 bases and J lost 3; bases outside the gene matches: 7. CDR1 and CDR2 from the germline V gene are SGHTS and YDEGEE. The CDR3 runs to 16 residues.

The count of this clone is one. Other DNA sequences from this sample encode an identical CDR3 as well. This chain links TRBV30 with TRBJ1-1; D possibly corresponds to TRBD1 (6 bases). The CDR3 covers 13 residues. From germline, CDR1 is GTSNPN and CDR2 SVGIG (reference sequence). V was cut by 3 bases and J by 1 base, with 9 bases left in between. The CDR3 is CAWRRQENTEAFF. CDR3 in DNA: TGTGCCTGGAGGAGACAGGAGAACACTGAAGCTTTCTTT.

The chain has TRBV6-6 and TRBJ1-2; 9 positions agree with TRBD1. CDR1 MNHNY and CDR2 SVGAGI come from the germline V gene (reference sequence). The CDR3 length is 15 residues. Trimming took 4 bases from V and 2 from J; bases not matched to a gene: 5. As DNA, the CDR3 is TGTGCCAGCAGTTGGGGACAGGGCTTAAACTATGGCTACACCTTC. Protein product: CASSWGQGLNYGYTF.

The chain has TRBV28 and TRBJ2-5; TRBD1 aligns across 10 bases. The V segment lost 5 bases and the J segment 6 bases; nucleotides outside the gene matches: 12. CDR3 length equals 16 residues. The germline V gene encodes CDR1 MDHEN and CDR2 SYDVKM. The CDR3: CASSRRVGTGDKTQYF. The CDR3 bases are TGTGCCAGCAGTCGTAGGGTCGGGACAGGGGATAAGACCCAGTACTTC.

This clone appeared a few times. This chain connects TRBV5-1 to TRBJ1-2; 7 bases align to TRBD1. With V trimmed by 8 bases and J by 1 base, 17 bases remained unmatched. CDR1 is SGHRS and CDR2 is YFSETQ in the germline V gene. This CDR3 spans 17 amino acids. The CDR3 is CASRTGSRSLVNYGYTF. CDR3 DNA sequence: TGCGCCAGTAGGACAGGATCAAGGTCCCTAGTTAACTATGGCTACACCTTC.

The chain uses TRBV7-2 and TRBJ2-7, with no clear D. This CDR3 comprises 14 residues. V gave up 1 base and J gave up 2 bases, with 9 bases separating them. From germline, CDR1 is SGHTA and CDR2 FQGNSA. The CDR3 coding sequence is TGTGCCAGCAGCTTAGACGCGCGAACCTACGAGCAGTACTTC. This translates into CASSLDARTYEQYF.

The chain uses TRBV6-4 and TRBJ1-2; maybe TRBD1 (5 bases). Looked up from germline, CDR1 is MRHNA and CDR2 is SNTAGT. Trimming left V 7 bases short and J 0 bases short, with 21 bases between. The CDR3 loop spans 17 amino acids. CDR3 region: CASTSLRESLANYGYTF. As DNA, the CDR3 is TGTGCCAGCACCAGTCTCAGGGAGTCCTTGGCTAACTATGGCTACACCTTC.

This rearrangement joins TRBV2 to TRBJ2-6; D uncertain. Germline V gene data show CDR1 as SNHLY and CDR2 as FYNNEI. There are 14 residues in the CDR3. V was clipped by 6 bases and J by 1 base, with 7 bases between them. The CDR3 region is CASSVLSGANVLTF. For the CDR3, the DNA is TGTGCCAGCAGCGTCCTATCTGGGGCCAACGTCCTGACTTTC.

This chain uses TRBV5-1 with TRBJ2-2; unclear D gene. The CDR3 is 14 residues long. Trimming took off 7 bases at V and 0 bases at J, with 10 bases between the two ends. The V gene's germline CDR1 is SGHRS and CDR2 YFSETQ. The CDR3 protein is CASSARTNTGELFF. CDR3 bases: TGCGCCAGCTCGGCGCGGACGAACACCGGGGAGCTGTTTTTT.

The chain couples TRBV7-2 to TRBJ1-2; D is unclear. The V end lost 5 bases, the J end lost 3 bases, and 10 bases lay between the germline ends. CDR1 and CDR2 from the germline V gene are SGHTA and FQGNSA. The CDR3 is 13 amino acids. The CDR3 reads CASSLGGHYGYTF. In DNA, the CDR3 is TGTGCCAGCAGCCTAGGAGGGCACTATGGCTACACCTTC.

This sequence joins TRBV2 and TRBJ2-2; tentatively, D is TRBD1 (5 bases). The germline CDR1 and CDR2 sequences are SNHLY and FYNNEI. This CDR3 spans 14 amino acids. V gave up 3 bases and J gave up 4 bases, with 9 bases separating them. The CDR3 nucleotides read TGTGCCAGCAGTGATGACAGAAGCACCGGGGAGCTGTTTTTT. It specifies CASSDDRSTGELFF.